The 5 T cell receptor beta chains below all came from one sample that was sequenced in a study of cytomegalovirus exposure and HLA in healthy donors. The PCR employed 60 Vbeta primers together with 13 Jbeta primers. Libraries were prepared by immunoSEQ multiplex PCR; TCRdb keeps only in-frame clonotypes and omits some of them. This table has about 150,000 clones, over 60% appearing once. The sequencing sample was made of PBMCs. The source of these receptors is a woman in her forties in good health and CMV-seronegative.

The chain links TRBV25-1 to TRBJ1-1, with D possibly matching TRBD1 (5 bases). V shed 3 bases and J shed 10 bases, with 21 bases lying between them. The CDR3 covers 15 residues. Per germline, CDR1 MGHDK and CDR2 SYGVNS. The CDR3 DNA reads TGTGCCAGCAGTGACCCCCGGGGGGAGAGCATCGGAGCTTTCTTT. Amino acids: CASSDPRGESIGAFF.

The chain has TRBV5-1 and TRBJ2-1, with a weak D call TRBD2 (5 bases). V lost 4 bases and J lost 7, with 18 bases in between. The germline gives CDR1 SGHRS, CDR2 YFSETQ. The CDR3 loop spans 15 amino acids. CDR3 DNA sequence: TGCGCCAGCAGCCCACCCGGGGTCTCTGGGAATGAGCAGTTCTTC. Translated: CASSPPGVSGNEQFF.

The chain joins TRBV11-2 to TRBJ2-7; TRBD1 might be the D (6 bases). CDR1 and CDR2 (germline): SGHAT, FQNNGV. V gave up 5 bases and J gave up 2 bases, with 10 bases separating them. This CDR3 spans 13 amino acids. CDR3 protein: CASSPDSPYEQYF. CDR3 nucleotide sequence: TGTGCCAGCAGCCCGGACAGCCCCTACGAGCAGTACTTC.

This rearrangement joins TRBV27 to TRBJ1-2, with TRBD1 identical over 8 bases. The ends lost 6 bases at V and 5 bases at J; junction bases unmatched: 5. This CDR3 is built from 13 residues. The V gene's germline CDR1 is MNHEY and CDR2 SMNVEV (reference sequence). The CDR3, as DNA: TGTGCCAGCAGGCTACAGGGGGGGTATGGCTACACCTTC. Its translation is CASRLQGGYGYTF.

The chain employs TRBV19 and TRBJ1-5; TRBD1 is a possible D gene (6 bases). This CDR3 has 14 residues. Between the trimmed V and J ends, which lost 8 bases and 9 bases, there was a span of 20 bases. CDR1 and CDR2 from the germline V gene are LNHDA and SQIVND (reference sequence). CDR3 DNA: TGTGCCAGTTGCATGGCTACGGGGGGCTGGCCCCAGCATTTT. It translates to CASCMATGGWPQHF.